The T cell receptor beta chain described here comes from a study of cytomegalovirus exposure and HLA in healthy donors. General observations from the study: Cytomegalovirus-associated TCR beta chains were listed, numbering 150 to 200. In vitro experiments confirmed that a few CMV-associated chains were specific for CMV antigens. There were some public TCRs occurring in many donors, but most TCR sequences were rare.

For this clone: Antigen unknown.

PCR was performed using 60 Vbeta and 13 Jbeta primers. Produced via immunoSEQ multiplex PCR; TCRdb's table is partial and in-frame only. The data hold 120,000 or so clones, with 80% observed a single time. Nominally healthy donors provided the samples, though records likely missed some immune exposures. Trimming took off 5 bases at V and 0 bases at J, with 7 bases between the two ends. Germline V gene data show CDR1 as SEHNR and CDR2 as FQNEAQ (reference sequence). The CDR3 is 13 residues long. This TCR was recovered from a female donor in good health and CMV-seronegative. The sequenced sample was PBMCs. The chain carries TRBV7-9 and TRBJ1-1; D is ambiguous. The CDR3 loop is CASSQQMNTEAFF. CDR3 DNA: TGTGCCAGCAGCCAACAGATGAACACTGAAGCTTTCTTT.